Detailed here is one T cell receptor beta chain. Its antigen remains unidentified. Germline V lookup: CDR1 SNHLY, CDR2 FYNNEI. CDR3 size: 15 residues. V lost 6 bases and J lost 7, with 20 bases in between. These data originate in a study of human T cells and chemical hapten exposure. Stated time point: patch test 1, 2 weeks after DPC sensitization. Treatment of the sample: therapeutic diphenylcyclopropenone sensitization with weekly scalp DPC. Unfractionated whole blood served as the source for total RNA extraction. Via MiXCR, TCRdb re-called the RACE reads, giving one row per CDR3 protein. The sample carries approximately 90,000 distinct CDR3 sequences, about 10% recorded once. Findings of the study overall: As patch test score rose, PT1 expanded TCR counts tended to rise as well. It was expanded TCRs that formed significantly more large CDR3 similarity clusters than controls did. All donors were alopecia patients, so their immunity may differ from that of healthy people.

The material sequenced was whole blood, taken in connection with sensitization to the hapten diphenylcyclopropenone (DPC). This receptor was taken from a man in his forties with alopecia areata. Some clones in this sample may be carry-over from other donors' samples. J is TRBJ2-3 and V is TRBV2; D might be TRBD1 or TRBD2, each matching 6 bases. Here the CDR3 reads CASSRGGFGRHTQYF. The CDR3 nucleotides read TGTGCCAGCAGCCGAGGGGGATTCGGGAGACATACGCAGTATTTT.